This TCR beta chain was observed in a study of siplizumab effects on memory and regulatory T cells. As for this clone: The target antigen is unknown.

Study-wide results and limits: It was not possible to assign a naive or memory phenotype to roughly 80-95% of proliferating CD4+ or CD8+ clones.

Some clones are missing from TCRdb's copy, which holds only in-frame ones; the method was immunoSEQ multiplex PCR. The sample yields approximately 100,000 clones, about 91% seen once. V dropped 6 bases and J dropped 3; count of bases not matched to a gene: 8. This CDR3 spans 15 amino acids. From germline, CDR1 is MNHEY and CDR2 SVGAGI. The specimen sequenced was CD4+ T cells sorted from blood. The chain employs TRBV6-5 and TRBJ2-7; 10 bases line up with TRBD2. This TCR was sampled from a human donor in good health. Some clones in this sample may be carry-over from other donors' samples. CDR3 protein: CASRAGTSAVYEQYF. The CDR3 DNA reads as TGTGCCAGCAGGGCCGGGACTAGCGCAGTCTACGAGCAGTACTTC.